This TCR beta chain was recovered during a study of T-cell reconstitution after alpha-beta-depleted transplantation in children. Library preparation (for TCRbeta) was performed with unique molecular identifiers. Via MiXCR, TCRdb re-called the PCR reads, giving one row per CDR3 protein. The sample consists of some 310,000 distinct CDR3 sequences, approximately 23% of them appearing once. Turning to this clonotype: Its cognate antigen is unknown.

CDR3 length equals 17 residues. Germline loops: CDR1 MDHEN, CDR2 SYDVKM. Germline trimming cut 7 bases from V and 2 bases from J; bases unmatched to any gene: 12. Study-wide results and caveats: About two months after transplant, alpha-beta T cells reportedly came from several hundred expanded graft clones. Some patients' high day-60 TCRbeta diversity was attributed to recipient cells surviving conditioning. T-cell counts and diversity were attributed mostly to newly produced T cells one year after transplant.

The material was PBMCs, mostly from graft donor cells, obtained 180 days after TCRalphabeta/CD19-depleted stem cell transplant. This chain joins TRBV28 and TRBJ1-4; 8 bases are a match to TRBD1. This receptor was identified in a male patient younger than 18 who had a stem cell transplant for acute lymphoblastic leukemia, so the T cells may come from the graft donor. The CDR3 reads CASIDRGWGRTNEKLFF. DNA for the CDR3: TGTGCCAGCATAGACAGGGGATGGGGGAGGACTAATGAAAAACTGTTTTTT.